The subject of this entry is one T cell receptor beta chain. The antigen remains undetermined. The record originates from a study of cytomegalovirus exposure and HLA in healthy donors. Study findings and constraints: Researchers reported from a later analysis that most CMV-associated TCR beta chains appeared HLA-restricted.

The CDR3 extends over 15 amino acids. Germline V lookup: CDR1 SGHAT, CDR2 FQNNGV. Those who donated were healthy bone marrow donors. Despite likely unrecorded immune exposures, the donors were nominally healthy at the time of sampling. Primers included in the PCR were 60 Vbeta and 13 Jbeta primers. Method: immunoSEQ multiplex PCR; TCRdb's copy keeps in-frame clones and lacks some. Of over 90,000 clones listed, around three quarters are singletons. Sequences were obtained from PBMCs. The receptor was derived from a man aged 45-60 years in good health and CMV-seropositive. The chain recombines TRBV11-2 with TRBJ2-5; TRBD2 matches 12 bases. The J call may not be correct, given that the DNA end is closer to TRBJ2-7. The CDR3 DNA reads as TGTGCCAGCAGCTGGACTAGCGGGAATTCCTACGAGCAGTACTTC. Protein sequence: CASSWTSGNSYEQYF.